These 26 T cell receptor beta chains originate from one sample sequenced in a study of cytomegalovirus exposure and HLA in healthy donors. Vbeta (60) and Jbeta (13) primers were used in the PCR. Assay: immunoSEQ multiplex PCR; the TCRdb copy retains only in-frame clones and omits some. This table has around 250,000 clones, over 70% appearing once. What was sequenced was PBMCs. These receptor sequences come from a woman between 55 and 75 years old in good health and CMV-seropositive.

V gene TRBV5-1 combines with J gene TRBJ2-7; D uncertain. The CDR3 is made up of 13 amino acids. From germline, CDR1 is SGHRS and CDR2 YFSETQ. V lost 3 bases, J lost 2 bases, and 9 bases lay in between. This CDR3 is CASSSPGPYEQYF. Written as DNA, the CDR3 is TGCGCCAGCAGCTCCCCTGGCCCCTACGAGCAGTACTTC.

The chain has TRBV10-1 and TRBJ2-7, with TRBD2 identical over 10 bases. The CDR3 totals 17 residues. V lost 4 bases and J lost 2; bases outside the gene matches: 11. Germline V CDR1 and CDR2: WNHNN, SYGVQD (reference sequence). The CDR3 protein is CASSGPSGRDQPYEQYF. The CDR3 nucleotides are TGCGCCAGCAGTGGACCTAGCGGGAGAGATCAACCCTACGAGCAGTACTTC.

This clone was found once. This CDR3 reads CASSSLAGGPADTQYF. CDR3 in DNA: TGTGCCAGCAGCTCTCTAGCGGGAGGGCCCGCAGATACGCAGTATTTT. V and J are TRBV7-9 and TRBJ2-3; 12 positions agree with TRBD2. Germline trimming cut 4 bases from V and 4 bases from J; bases unmatched to any gene: 6. The CDR3 is 16 residues long. In germline, CDR1 is SEHNR, CDR2 FQNEAQ (reference sequence).

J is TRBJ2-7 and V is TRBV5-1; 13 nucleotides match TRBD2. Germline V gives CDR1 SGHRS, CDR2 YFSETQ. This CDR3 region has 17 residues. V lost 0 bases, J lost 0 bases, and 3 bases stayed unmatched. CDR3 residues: CASSLVLAGGSSYEQYF. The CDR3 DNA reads TGCGCCAGCAGCTTGGTACTAGCGGGAGGGAGCTCCTACGAGCAGTACTTC.

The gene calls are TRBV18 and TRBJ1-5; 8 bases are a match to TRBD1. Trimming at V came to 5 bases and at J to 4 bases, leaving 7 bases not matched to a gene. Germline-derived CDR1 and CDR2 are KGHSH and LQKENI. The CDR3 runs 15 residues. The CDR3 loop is CASSSGTGENQPQHF. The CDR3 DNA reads TGTGCCAGCTCATCCGGGACAGGCGAAAATCAGCCCCAGCATTTT.

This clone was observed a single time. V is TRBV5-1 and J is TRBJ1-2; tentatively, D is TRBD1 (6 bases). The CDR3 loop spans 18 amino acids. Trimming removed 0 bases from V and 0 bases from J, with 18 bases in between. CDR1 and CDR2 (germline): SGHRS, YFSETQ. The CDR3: CASSLEEGRGQANYGYTF. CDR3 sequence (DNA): TGCGCCAGCAGCTTGGAAGAGGGCAGGGGTCAGGCTAACTATGGCTACACCTTC.

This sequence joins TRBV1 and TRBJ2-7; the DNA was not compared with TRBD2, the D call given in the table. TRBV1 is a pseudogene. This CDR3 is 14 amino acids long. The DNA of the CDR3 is TGCACCAGCAGCCGGACTGAGAGCTCCTACGAGCAGTACTTC. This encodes CTSSRTESSYEQYF.

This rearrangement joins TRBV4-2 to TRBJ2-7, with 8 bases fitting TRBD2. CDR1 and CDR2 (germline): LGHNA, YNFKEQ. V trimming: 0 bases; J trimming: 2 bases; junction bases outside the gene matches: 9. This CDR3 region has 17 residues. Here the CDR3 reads CASSQDPGVAGTYEQYF. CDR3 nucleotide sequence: TGTGCCAGCAGCCAAGATCCCGGAGTAGCGGGAACCTACGAGCAGTACTTC.

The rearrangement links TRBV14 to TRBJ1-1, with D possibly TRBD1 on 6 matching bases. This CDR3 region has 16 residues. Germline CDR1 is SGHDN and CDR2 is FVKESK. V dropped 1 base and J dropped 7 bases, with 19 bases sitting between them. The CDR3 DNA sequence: TGTGCCAGCAGCCAAGGTATCAGGGGTTATGAGAGTGAAGCTTTCTTT. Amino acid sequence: CASSQGIRGYESEAFF.

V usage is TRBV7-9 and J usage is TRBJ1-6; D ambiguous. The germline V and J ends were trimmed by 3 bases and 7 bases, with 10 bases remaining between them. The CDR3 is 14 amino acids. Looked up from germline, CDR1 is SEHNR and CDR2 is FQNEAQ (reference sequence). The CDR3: CASSFDPRNSPLHF. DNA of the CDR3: TGTGCCAGCAGCTTCGACCCTAGGAATTCACCCCTCCACTTT.

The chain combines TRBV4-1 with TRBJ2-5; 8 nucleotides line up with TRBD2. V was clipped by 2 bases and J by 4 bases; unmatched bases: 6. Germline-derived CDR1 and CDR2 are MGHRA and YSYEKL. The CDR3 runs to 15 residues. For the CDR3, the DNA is TGCGCCAGCAGCCAACGGAGCGGGGGAGGAGAGACCCAGTACTTC. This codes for CASSQRSGGGETQYF.

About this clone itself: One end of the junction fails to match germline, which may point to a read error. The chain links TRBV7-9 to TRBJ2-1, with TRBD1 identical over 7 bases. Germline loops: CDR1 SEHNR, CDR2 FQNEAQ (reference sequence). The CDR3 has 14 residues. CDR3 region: CSSSLGGGSDEQFF. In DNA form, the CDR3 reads TGTTCCAGCAGCTTAGGGGGCGGTTCGGATGAGCAGTTCTTC.

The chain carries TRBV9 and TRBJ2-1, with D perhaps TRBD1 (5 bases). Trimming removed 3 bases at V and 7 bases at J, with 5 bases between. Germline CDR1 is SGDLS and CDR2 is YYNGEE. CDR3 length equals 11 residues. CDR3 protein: CASSEGNEQFF. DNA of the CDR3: TGTGCCAGCAGCGAGGGGAATGAGCAGTTCTTC.

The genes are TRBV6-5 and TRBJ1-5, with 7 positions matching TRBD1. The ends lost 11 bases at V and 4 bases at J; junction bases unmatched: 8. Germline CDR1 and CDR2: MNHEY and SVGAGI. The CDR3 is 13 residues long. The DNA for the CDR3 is TGTGCCTGCGGGACAGCCTCAAATCAGCCCCAGCATTTT. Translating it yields CACGTASNQPQHF.

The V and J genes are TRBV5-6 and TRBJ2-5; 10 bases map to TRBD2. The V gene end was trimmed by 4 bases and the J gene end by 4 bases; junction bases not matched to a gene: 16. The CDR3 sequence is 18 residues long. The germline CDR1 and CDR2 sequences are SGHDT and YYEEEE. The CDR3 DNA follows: TGTGCCAGCAGCCGGAGGCTGGGGCTAGCGGGAGAGGGAGAGACCCAGTACTTC. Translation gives CASSRRLGLAGEGETQYF.

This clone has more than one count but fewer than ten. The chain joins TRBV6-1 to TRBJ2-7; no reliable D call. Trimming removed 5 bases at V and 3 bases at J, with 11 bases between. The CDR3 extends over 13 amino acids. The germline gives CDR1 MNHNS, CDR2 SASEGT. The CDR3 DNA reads TGTGCCAGCAGTTTGAGCCCCGACTACGAGCAGTACTTC. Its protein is CASSLSPDYEQYF.

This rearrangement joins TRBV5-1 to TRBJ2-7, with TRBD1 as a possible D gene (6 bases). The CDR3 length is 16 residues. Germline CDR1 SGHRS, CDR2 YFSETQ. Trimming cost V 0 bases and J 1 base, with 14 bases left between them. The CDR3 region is CASSLEIGQFSYEQYF. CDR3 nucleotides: TGCGCCAGCAGCTTGGAAATTGGACAGTTTTCCTACGAGCAGTACTTC.

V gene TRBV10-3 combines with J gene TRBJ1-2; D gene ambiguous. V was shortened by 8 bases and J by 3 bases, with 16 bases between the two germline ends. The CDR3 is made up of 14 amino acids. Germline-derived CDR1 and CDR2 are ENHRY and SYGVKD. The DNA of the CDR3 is TGTGCCATCTCCCCACTAGGGAAGGACTATGGCTACACCTTC. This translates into CAISPLGKDYGYTF.

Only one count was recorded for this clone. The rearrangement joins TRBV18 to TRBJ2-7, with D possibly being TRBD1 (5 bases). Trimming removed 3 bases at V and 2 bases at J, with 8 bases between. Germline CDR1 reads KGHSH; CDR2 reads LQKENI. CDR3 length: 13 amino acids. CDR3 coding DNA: TGTGCCAGCTCACCTACAGGAGCCTACGAGCAGTACTTC. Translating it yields CASSPTGAYEQYF.

CDR3 in DNA: TGTGCCAGCAGCTTAGGGACAGGGGTCTCCGAAGCTTTCTTT. Translation: CASSLGTGVSEAFF. The chain couples TRBV7-3 to TRBJ1-1; 10 nucleotides align to TRBD1. Germline lookup yields CDR1 SGHTA and CDR2 FQGTGA. The CDR3 contains 14 residues. The ends lost 2 bases at V and 8 bases at J; junction bases unmatched: 5. Drawing the rest from reference TRBV7-3 and TRBJ1-1, the complete variable domain is GAGVSQTPSNKVTEKGKYVELRCDPISGHTALYWYRQSLGQGPEFLIYFQGTGAADDSGLPNDRFFAVRPEGSVSTLKIQRTERGDSAVYLCASSLGTGVSEAFFGQGTRLTVV.

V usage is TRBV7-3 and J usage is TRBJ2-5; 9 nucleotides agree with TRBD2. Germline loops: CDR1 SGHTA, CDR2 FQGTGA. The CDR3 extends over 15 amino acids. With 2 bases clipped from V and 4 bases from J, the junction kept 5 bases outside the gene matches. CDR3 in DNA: TGTGCCAGCAGCTTACAGGGACTAGCTATAGAGACCCAGTACTTC. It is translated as CASSLQGLAIETQYF.

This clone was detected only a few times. The CDR3, as DNA: TGTGCCAGCAGCCCCAGGACTGCTCCGGGGGAGCTGTTTTTT. This translates into CASSPRTAPGELFF. This rearrangement joins TRBV6-5 to TRBJ2-2, with D perhaps TRBD2 (5 bases). This CDR3 has 14 residues. Germline V gives CDR1 MNHEY, CDR2 SVGAGI. Trimming cost V 6 bases and J 8 bases, with 16 bases left between them.

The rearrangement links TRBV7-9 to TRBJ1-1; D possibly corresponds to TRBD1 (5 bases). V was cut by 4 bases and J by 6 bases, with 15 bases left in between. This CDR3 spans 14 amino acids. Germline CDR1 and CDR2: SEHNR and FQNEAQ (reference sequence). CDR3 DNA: TGTGCCAGCAGCTGGGGACTGACAAACGCTGAAGCTTTCTTT. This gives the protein CASSWGLTNAEAFF.

The CDR3 is CASSRQGGRETQYF. DNA for the CDR3: TGTGCCAGCAGTAGACAGGGAGGACGGGAGACCCAGTACTTC. The gene calls are TRBV9 and TRBJ2-5, with D perhaps TRBD1 (7 bases). The germline V gene encodes CDR1 SGDLS and CDR2 YYNGEE. Deletions cut 5 bases from V and 5 bases from J, with 16 bases between. This CDR3 is 14 amino acids long.

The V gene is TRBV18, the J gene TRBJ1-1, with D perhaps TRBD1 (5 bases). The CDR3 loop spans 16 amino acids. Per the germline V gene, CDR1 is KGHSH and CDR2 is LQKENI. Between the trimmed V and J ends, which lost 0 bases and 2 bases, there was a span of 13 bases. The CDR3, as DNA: TGTGCCAGCTCACCACCCAAACAGGTTACCAACACTGAAGCTTTCTTT. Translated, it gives CASSPPKQVTNTEAFF.

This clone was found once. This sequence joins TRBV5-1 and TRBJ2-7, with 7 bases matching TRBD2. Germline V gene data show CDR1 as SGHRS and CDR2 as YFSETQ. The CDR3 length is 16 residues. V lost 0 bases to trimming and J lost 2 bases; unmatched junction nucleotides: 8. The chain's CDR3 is CASSLVELASPYEQYF. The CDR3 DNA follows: TGCGCCAGCAGCTTGGTAGAACTAGCGAGCCCCTACGAGCAGTACTTC.